This paragraph reports one TCR beta chain. Its cognate antigen is unknown. V lost 4 bases to trimming and J lost 9 bases, with 16 bases between them. The CDR3 has 15 residues. Per germline, CDR1 MNHEY and CDR2 SMNVEV (reference sequence). Autoimmune disease history or systemic immunosuppression barred patients. The data were taken from a study of OX40 agonist ivuxolimab in advanced cancers. Whole-study context: An anti-OX40 (CD134) antibody with agonistic activity, ivuxolimab, was administered to patients.

The study, taken as a whole, reports: Clonal expansion among partial responders at 0.1-3.0 mg/kg ranked near the lowest.

TCRdb's copy holds only in-frame clones and misses some; the assay was immunoSEQ multiplex PCR. The table has about 61,000 clones, more than 65% seen once. The sequenced sample was CD4+ or CD8+ T cells sorted from blood, obtained in a trial of the OX40 agonist ivuxolimab. J is TRBJ1-6 and V is TRBV27; D is undetermined. The receptor comes from an adult with an advanced solid tumor such as melanoma, head and neck, liver or kidney cancer. CDR3 in amino acids: CASSYGGPNSSPLHF. The DNA of the CDR3 is TGTGCCAGCAGTTATGGCGGTCCCAATAGTTCACCCCTCCACTTT.